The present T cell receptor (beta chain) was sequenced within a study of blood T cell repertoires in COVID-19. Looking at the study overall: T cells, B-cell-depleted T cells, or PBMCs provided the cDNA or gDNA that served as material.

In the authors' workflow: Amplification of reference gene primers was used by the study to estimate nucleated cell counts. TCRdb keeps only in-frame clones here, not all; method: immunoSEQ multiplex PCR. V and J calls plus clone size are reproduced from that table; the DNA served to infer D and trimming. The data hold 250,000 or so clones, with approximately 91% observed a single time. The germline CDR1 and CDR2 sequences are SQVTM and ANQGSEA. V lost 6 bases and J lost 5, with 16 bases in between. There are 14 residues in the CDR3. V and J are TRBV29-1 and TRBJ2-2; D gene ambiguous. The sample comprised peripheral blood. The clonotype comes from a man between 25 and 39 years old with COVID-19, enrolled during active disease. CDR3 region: CSVLTVFGTGELFF. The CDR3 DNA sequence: TGCAGCGTCCTAACCGTTTTCGGGACCGGGGAGCTGTTTTTT.